Below are 29 T cell receptor beta chains sequenced from a single sample in a study of blood T cell repertoires in COVID-19. Repertoires were generated with immunoSEQ multiplex PCR, while TCRdb's copy carries only in-frame clones and drops some. This sample has around 250,000 clones, with around four fifths found just once. The sequencing input was peripheral blood. These receptors all come from a man aged 25 to 45 who had recovered from COVID-19.

This sequence joins TRBV3-1 (or the pseudogene TRBV3-2) and TRBJ2-7; D might be TRBD2 (6 bases). This CDR3 has 14 residues. In germline, CDR1 is LGHDT, CDR2 YNNKEL (reference sequence). The V end lost 7 bases, the J end lost 4 bases, and 17 bases lay between the germline ends. CDR3 DNA: TGTGCCAGCACCCCGGGCGGGGCGGCATACGAGCAGTACTTC. Its translation: CASTPGGAAYEQYF.

CDR3 loop: CASSPRWGVPGLVELFF. CDR3 nucleotide sequence: TGTGCCAGCAGCCCGCGGTGGGGAGTGCCGGGTCTGGTGGAGCTGTTTTTT. The chain has TRBV21-1 and TRBJ2-2; TRBD2 is the table's D call, not checked against the DNA. TRBV21-1 has pseudogene status. The CDR3 runs to 17 residues.

The chain uses TRBV7-2 and TRBJ2-2, with 10 nucleotides matching TRBD2. Germline assignment: CDR1 SGHTA and CDR2 FQGNSA. V lost 8 bases, J lost 3 bases, and 15 bases stayed unmatched. The CDR3 sequence is 18 residues long. The CDR3 coding sequence is TGTGCCAGCCGCAGAAGAAGCGGGGGGGCTTCGTACACCGGGGAGCTGTTTTTT. This encodes CASRRRSGGASYTGELFF.

This clone was seen a few times. The chain combines TRBV10-3 with TRBJ1-2, with 7 nucleotides matching TRBD1. V lost 2 bases, J lost 3 bases, and 6 bases stayed unmatched. The CDR3 runs to 15 residues. CDR1 ENHRY and CDR2 SYGVKD come from the germline V gene. The CDR3 loop reads CAISEPRQGDYGYTF. CDR3 in DNA: TGTGCCATCAGTGAGCCCCGCCAGGGGGACTATGGCTACACCTTC.

The rearrangement uses TRBV5-1 and TRBJ2-6; possible D gene TRBD2, 5 bases. CDR1 is SGHRS and CDR2 is YFSETQ in the germline V gene. V lost 0 bases, J lost 3 bases, and 7 bases lay in between. This CDR3 has 15 amino acids. CDR3 nucleotides: TGCGCCAGCAGCTTGGTCGGGGTTGGGGCCAACGTCCTGACTTTC. It is translated as CASSLVGVGANVLTF.

The chain uses TRBV27 and TRBJ2-5; TRBD2 agrees at 15 bases. Germline V gene data show CDR1 as MNHEY and CDR2 as SMNVEV (reference sequence). The CDR3 contains 19 residues. V trimming: 5 bases; J trimming: 6 bases; junction bases outside the gene matches: 16. CDR3 in amino acids: CASSPKGGLAGGLLQTQYF. CDR3 DNA sequence: TGTGCCAGCAGTCCTAAGGGGGGACTAGCGGGGGGCCTCCTCCAGACCCAGTACTTC.

The V and J genes are TRBV7-9 and TRBJ1-1; D is perhaps TRBD1 (6 bases). The CDR3 sequence is 12 residues long. The germline CDR1 and CDR2 sequences are SEHNR and FQNEAQ (reference sequence). Deletions cut 5 bases from V and 10 bases from J, with 14 bases between. CDR3 sequence reads: CASSIHRDVAFF. DNA of the CDR3: TGTGCCAGCAGCATCCACAGGGATGTAGCTTTCTTT. Full variable domain (missing parts from reference TRBV7-9 and TRBJ1-1): DTGVSQNPRHKITKRGQNVTFRCDPISEHNRLYWYRQTLGQGPEFLTYFQNEAQLEKSRLLSDRFSAERPKGSFSTLEIQRTEQGDSAMYLCASSIHRDVAFFGQGTRLTVV.

This clone was seen once. The V and J genes are TRBV5-8 and TRBJ1-3, with D unresolved. This CDR3 comprises 16 residues. V was shortened by 5 bases and J by 0 bases, with 15 bases between the two germline ends. Germline V CDR1 and CDR2: SGHTS, YDEGEE. DNA for the CDR3: TGTGCCAGCAGGCACGGAGGAGGTTTCTCTGGAAACACCATATATTTT. Amino acid sequence: CASRHGGGFSGNTIYF.

V usage is TRBV19 and J usage is TRBJ1-4, with a possible D match to TRBD1 (5 bases). Trimming cost V 5 bases and J 4 bases, with 11 bases left between them. Germline values: CDR1 LNHDA, CDR2 SQIVND (reference sequence). This CDR3 comprises 14 residues. The CDR3: CASSFGHGNEKLFF. DNA of the CDR3: TGTGCCAGTAGTTTCGGACATGGTAATGAAAAACTGTTTTTT.

This chain uses TRBV5-1 with TRBJ2-3; D perhaps matches TRBD1 (5 bases). The CDR3 is 16 amino acids. Germline CDR1 is SGHRS and CDR2 is YFSETQ. The V end was cut by 0 bases, the J end by 5 bases, with 16 bases between. The CDR3 region is CASSLVGRVEEDTQYF. Here the CDR3 DNA reads TGCGCCAGCAGCTTGGTTGGCAGGGTCGAGGAAGATACGCAGTATTTT.

In nucleotides, the CDR3 is TGTGCCAGCAGGGTGGGACAGGGGGTCTCCTACGAGCAGTACGTC. Amino acid sequence: CASRVGQGVSYEQYV. The chain joins TRBV6-5 to TRBJ2-7; 11 positions agree with TRBD1. Germline V gene data show CDR1 as MNHEY and CDR2 as SVGAGI. The V gene end was trimmed by 6 bases and the J gene end by 0 bases; junction bases not matched to a gene: 4. The CDR3 contains 15 residues.

The chain combines TRBV6-5 with TRBJ2-5, with TRBD2 matching over 8 bases. Germline CDR1 reads MNHEY; CDR2 reads SVGAGI. The J segment lost 0 bases and the V segment lost 9 bases, leaving 9 bases of the junction unmatched. CDR3 length equals 15 residues. CDR3 nucleotides: TGTGCCAGTGGAGGGGAGCGGGGGCACCAAGAGACCCAGTACTTC. It yields the protein CASGGERGHQETQYF.

This chain uses TRBV7-9 with TRBJ2-1; D possibly corresponds to TRBD2 (5 bases). The V and J ends lost 3 bases and 8 bases respectively, with 14 bases between them. Per germline, CDR1 SEHNR and CDR2 FQNEAQ (reference sequence). The CDR3 runs 14 residues. CDR3 region: CASSLGVGIDEQFF. DNA of the CDR3: TGTGCCAGCAGCTTGGGAGTCGGGATCGATGAGCAGTTCTTC.

The CDR3 region has the DNA TGTGCCAGCAGCCCCTCCATGTGGGGGGCCCAGCATTTT. It specifies CASSPSMWGAQHF. The rearrangement links TRBV3-1 (or the pseudogene TRBV3-2) to TRBJ1-5, with D possibly TRBD1 on 5 matching bases. This CDR3 comprises 13 residues. Germline CDR1 and CDR2: LGHDT and YNNKEL (reference sequence). Deletions cut 4 bases from V and 11 bases from J, with 15 bases between.

The J gene is TRBJ2-1, the V gene TRBV2, with a weak D call TRBD1 (6 bases). The CDR3 is 15 amino acids. V lost 2 bases and J lost 9, with 17 bases in between. CDR1 and CDR2 from the germline V gene are SNHLY and FYNNEI. As DNA, the CDR3 is TGTGCCAGCAGTGAAAGGGCAGGGGAAGAGGGTGAGCAGTTCTTC. Encoded protein: CASSERAGEEGEQFF.

The V call is TRBV28, the J call TRBJ1-2; TRBD1 matches 7 bases. Per germline, CDR1 MDHEN and CDR2 SYDVKM. CDR3 length equals 16 residues. V was clipped by 3 bases and J by 1 base; unmatched bases: 8. The CDR3 is CASSFPTRQGNYGYTF. Written as DNA, the CDR3 is TGTGCCAGCAGTTTCCCCACACGACAGGGTAACTATGGCTACACCTTC.

The chain combines TRBV7-3 with TRBJ2-5; TRBD1 might be the D (5 bases). Germline CDR1 SGHTA, CDR2 FQGTGA. The CDR3 is made up of 13 amino acids. Trimming shortened V by 3 bases and J by 5 bases, and 10 bases separated the two germline ends. For the CDR3, the DNA is TGTGCCAGCAGCTTCAGGGAAGGGGAGACCCAGTACTTC. This encodes CASSFREGETQYF.

The rearrangement joins TRBV5-1 to TRBJ2-7; D gene unclear. Trimming removed 0 bases at V and 3 bases at J, with 4 bases between. Germline CDR1 is SGHRS and CDR2 is YFSETQ. The CDR3 runs to 12 residues. The CDR3, as DNA: TGCGCCAGCAGCTTGGACGGCTACGAGCAGTACGTC. Amino acids: CASSLDGYEQYV.

This clone has a single count. The chain uses TRBV28 and TRBJ2-3; D unclear. V gave up 6 bases and J gave up 3 bases, with 7 bases separating them. Germline V CDR1 and CDR2: MDHEN, SYDVKM. This CDR3 has 12 amino acids. DNA for the CDR3: TGTGCCAGCAGCCGAGGTACAGATACGCAGTATTTT. As protein: CASSRGTDTQYF.

The V gene is TRBV19, the J gene TRBJ1-5; TRBD1 agrees at 8 bases. J was trimmed by 8 bases and V by 3 bases; bases with no gene match: 15. Per germline, CDR1 LNHDA and CDR2 SQIVND (reference sequence). This CDR3 contains 17 residues. The CDR3 spells CASSIYARGLGREPQHF. As DNA, the CDR3 is TGTGCCAGTAGTATTTACGCCAGGGGGCTTGGCCGTGAGCCCCAGCATTTT.

The genes are TRBV7-8 and TRBJ2-1; TRBD2 might be the D (6 bases). V was trimmed by 4 bases and J by 10 bases, leaving 20 bases between them. Per germline, CDR1 SGHVS and CDR2 FQNEAQ. The CDR3 is 15 amino acids. CDR3 loop: CASSSDGGAKVEQFF. The CDR3 DNA reads TGTGCCAGCAGCTCCGATGGAGGGGCAAAGGTAGAGCAGTTCTTC.

The V call is TRBV28, the J call TRBJ2-5; tentatively, D is TRBD1 (5 bases). The germline CDR1 and CDR2 sequences are MDHEN and SYDVKM. V lost 6 bases to trimming and J lost 4 bases, with 12 bases between them. The length of the CDR3 is 13 residues. The CDR3 DNA sequence: TGTGCCAGCAGGCAGGGTATAGGAGAGACCCAGTACTTC. Amino acid sequence: CASRQGIGETQYF.

This clone was seen only a few times. The V gene is TRBV6-6, the J gene TRBJ1-1; D is uncertain. Germline CDR1 MNHNY, CDR2 SVGAGI (reference sequence). The V end was cut by 0 bases, the J end by 5 bases, with 7 bases between. The CDR3 runs to 13 residues. The CDR3 DNA follows: TGTGCCAGCAGTTACTCCCCGAGGACTGAAGCTTTCTTT. This translates into CASSYSPRTEAFF.

This chain links TRBV9 with TRBJ1-2; 10 nucleotides agree with TRBD1. Germline V CDR1 and CDR2: SGDLS, YYNGEE. The CDR3 loop spans 14 amino acids. V was clipped by 5 bases and J by 3 bases; unmatched bases: 4. The CDR3 bases are TGTGCCAGCAGTCCCGGGACAGGGGACTATGGCTACACCTTC. Its translation is CASSPGTGDYGYTF.

J is TRBJ1-6 and V is TRBV11-3; possible D gene TRBD1, 5 bases. CDR3 size: 13 residues. Trimming took 3 bases from V and 10 from J, leaving 10 bases between them. CDR1 is SGHNT and CDR2 is YENEEA in the germline V gene. The CDR3 region is CASSLRRDSPLHF. CDR3 in DNA: TGTGCCAGCAGCTTGCGGAGGGACTCACCCCTCCACTTT.

The count of this clone is one. This sequence joins TRBV12-5 and TRBJ2-2; D gene unclear. The CDR3 spans 13 residues. From germline, CDR1 is LGHNT and CDR2 FRNRAP. Trimming left V 8 bases short and J 2 bases short, with 9 bases between. The CDR3 protein is CASSDLNTGELFF. As DNA, the CDR3 is TGTGCTAGTAGCGATCTCAACACCGGGGAGCTGTTTTTT.

The genes are TRBV5-1 and TRBJ2-2; 8 positions match TRBD1. Looked up from germline, CDR1 is SGHRS and CDR2 is YFSETQ. V lost 4 bases, J lost 7 bases, and 6 bases stayed unmatched. The CDR3 runs 14 residues. The CDR3 DNA is TGCGCCAGCAGCGCGGGACAGGTTATCGGGGAGCTGTTTTTT. Translating gives CASSAGQVIGELFF.

This clone was seen a single time. Here the CDR3 reads CASSEQGWGSPLHF. As DNA, the CDR3 is TGTGCCAGCAGTGAGCAGGGGTGGGGGTCACCCCTCCACTTT. J is TRBJ1-6 and V is TRBV6-4; D is perhaps TRBD1 (6 bases). Germline loops: CDR1 MRHNA, CDR2 SNTAGT. The CDR3 loop spans 14 amino acids. The V end lost 3 bases, the J end lost 10 bases, and 13 bases lay between the germline ends.

V is TRBV19 and J is TRBJ2-7, with 8 nucleotides matching TRBD1. Germline CDR1 is LNHDA and CDR2 is SQIVND (reference sequence). The CDR3 spans 15 residues. With 5 bases clipped from V and 0 bases from J, the junction kept 6 bases outside the gene matches. The CDR3 loop is CASSSRQGSSYEQYF. The CDR3 DNA follows: TGTGCCAGTAGTTCGCGACAGGGGTCCTCCTACGAGCAGTACTTC.